The 14 T cell receptor beta chains listed next were all sequenced from one sample in a study of tumor and adjacent non-tumor tissue in lung cancer. RNA was extracted from bulk tissue without any cell sorting. The normal lung tissue was taken more than 3 cm from the tumor edge. TCRbeta libraries were built with three rounds of nested PCR, modified from ARM-PCR. TCRdb called the multiplex PCR reads again in MiXCR, with one record for every CDR3 protein. The sample has 80,000 or so distinct CDR3 sequences, about 82% seen once. Material for sequencing was distant non-tumor lung tissue. The receptors here all came from a man aged 55 to 69 with non-small cell lung cancer.

This clonotype has only one observation. V is TRBV20-1 and J is TRBJ2-3, with 11 bases identical to TRBD1. The V gene's germline CDR1 is DFQATT and CDR2 SNEGSKA (reference sequence). The CDR3 is made up of 20 amino acids. V was pared by 1 base and J by 2 bases, with 17 bases of the junction left unmatched. Here the CDR3 reads CSARVSRGQGVGLPTDTQYF. The CDR3 nucleotides are TGCAGTGCTAGAGTCAGTAGGGGACAGGGGGTAGGACTCCCCACAGATACGCAGTATTTT.

Turning to this clonotype: The CDR3 does not end in the conserved phenylalanine or tryptophan, so this is likely a read error. This sequence joins TRBV11-2 and TRBJ2-5, with TRBD1 matching over 7 bases. Germline CDR1 SGHAT, CDR2 FQNNGV. CDR3 length: 14 amino acids. CDR3 amino acids: CATSFGQVQETQYI. In DNA, the CDR3 is TGTGCCACCAGCTTTGGACAGGTCCAAGAGACCCAGTACATC.

Comment on this clonotype: A much larger clone sits a single nucleotide away, making a read error possible. The rearrangement uses TRBV11-2 and TRBJ2-5; D is undetermined. CDR1 and CDR2 (germline): SGHAT, FQNNGV. The CDR3 length is 14 residues. The V end was cut by 1 base, the J end by 7 bases, with 13 bases between. As DNA, the CDR3 is TGTGCCAGCAGCTTAGGACGCAAGCTGGTGACCCAGTACTTC. As protein: CASSLGRKLVTQYF.

Comment on this clonotype: The junction departs from germline at one end; a sequencing error may be responsible. The CDR3 region is CTSSFLAERTDTQYF. As DNA, the CDR3 is TGTACCAGCAGTTTTCTAGCTGAACGTACAGATACGCAGTATTTT. This chain uses TRBV12-3 or TRBV12-4 with TRBJ2-3; D perhaps matches TRBD2 (5 bases). The CDR3 runs 15 residues.

V and J are TRBV5-5 and TRBJ2-3; 7 bases are a match to TRBD2. The CDR3 totals 15 residues. Germline-derived CDR1 and CDR2 are SGHKS and YYEKEE (reference sequence). J lost 5 bases, V lost 4 bases, and 10 bases had no gene match. The CDR3 protein is CASSPGTNGIDTQYF. The DNA of the CDR3 is TGTGCCAGCAGCCCCGGGACTAACGGCATAGATACGCAGTATTTT.

As to this clonotype: One junction end disagrees with the germline gene, perhaps due to a read error. The V call is TRBV4-2, the J call TRBJ1-1; D not certain. The CDR3 is made up of 14 amino acids. CDR1 is LGHNA, CDR2 YNFKEQ, per germline. The chain's CDR3 is CASSPQRENIEAFF. DNA of the CDR3: TGTGCCAGCAGCCCCCAGAGAGAGAACATTGAAGCTTTCTTT.

The chain has TRBV29-1 and TRBJ2-5; no firm D call. Germline values: CDR1 SQVTM, CDR2 ANQGSEA. V was pared by 6 bases and J by 4 bases, with 12 bases between. This CDR3 comprises 12 residues. CDR3 protein: CSVATELETQYF. The CDR3 coding sequence is TGCAGCGTCGCCACGGAGCTAGAGACCCAGTACTTC.

The V and J genes are TRBV29-1 and TRBJ2-5; 7 bases match TRBD1. The length of the CDR3 is 11 residues. The junction had 3 bases not matched to a gene; V was cut back by 8 bases and J by 3 bases. Germline V gene sequence: CDR1 SQVTM, CDR2 ANQGSEA. The CDR3 loop reads CSSTGEETQYF. The CDR3 DNA follows: TGCAGCTCTACAGGGGAAGAGACCCAGTACTTC.

This clonotype occurred many times. V and J are TRBV6-1 and TRBJ1-6; possible D gene TRBD1, 5 bases. The germline V gene encodes CDR1 MNHNS and CDR2 SASEGT. The V and J ends lost 7 bases and 14 bases respectively, with 18 bases between them. The CDR3 contains 13 residues. The CDR3 spells CASIRRDEVALHF. The DNA of the CDR3 is TGTGCCAGCATTCGCCGGGACGAGGTTGCCCTCCACTTT.

Worth noting for this clonotype: At one end the junction does not follow the germline gene, possibly because of a read error. V is TRBV5-6 and J is TRBJ1-5; the D gene is possibly TRBD1 (5 bases). CDR1 is SGHDT and CDR2 is YYEEEE in the germline V gene. This CDR3 has 15 amino acids. In nucleotides, the CDR3 is TGTGCCAACAGCACCTACCAGGGACCCAGGCAACCTCAGCATTTT. Amino acid sequence: CANSTYQGPRQPQHF.

This chain's CDR3 is CASSLHGGTKNIQYF. In DNA, the CDR3 is TGCGCCAGCAGCTTACATGGGGGGACCAAAAACATTCAGTACTTC. The chain has TRBV5-1 and TRBJ2-4; D perhaps matches TRBD2 (6 bases). Trimming pared 2 bases from V and 2 bases from J, leaving 11 bases between. Germline CDR1 SGHRS, CDR2 YFSETQ. The CDR3 has 15 amino acids.

Concerning this clonotype itself: The junction departs from germline at one end; a sequencing error may be responsible. The rearrangement joins TRBV20-1 to TRBJ2-7; D tentatively reads TRBD1 or TRBD2 (5 bases each). This CDR3 spans 14 amino acids. Germline loops: CDR1 DFQATT, CDR2 SNEGSKA (reference sequence). The CDR3: CSARLTRGPYEQYF. The CDR3 nucleotides read TGCAGTGCTAGACTGACACGGGGACCCTACGAGCAGTATTTC.

This clonotype was recorded at least ten times. V usage is TRBV5-4 and J usage is TRBJ1-6, with D unclear. The CDR3 consists of 12 residues. V lost 7 bases and J 7 bases, leaving 9 bases between the germline ends. Germline loops: CDR1 SGHNT, CDR2 YYREEE (reference sequence). For the CDR3, the DNA is TGTGCCAGCTCTGGGGTCAATTCACCCCTCCACTTT. This encodes CASSGVNSPLHF.

Concerning this clonotype itself: One end of the junction is discordant with germline, which a read error may explain. The chain recombines TRBV6-1 with TRBJ2-1; 10 nucleotides line up with TRBD1. The germline gives CDR1 MNHNS, CDR2 SASEGT. The CDR3 consists of 15 residues. The DNA for the CDR3 is TGTGCCAGGAGTGGGCGGACAGGGGGTAATAATGAGCAGTTCTTC. Translated, it gives CARSGRTGGNNEQFF.